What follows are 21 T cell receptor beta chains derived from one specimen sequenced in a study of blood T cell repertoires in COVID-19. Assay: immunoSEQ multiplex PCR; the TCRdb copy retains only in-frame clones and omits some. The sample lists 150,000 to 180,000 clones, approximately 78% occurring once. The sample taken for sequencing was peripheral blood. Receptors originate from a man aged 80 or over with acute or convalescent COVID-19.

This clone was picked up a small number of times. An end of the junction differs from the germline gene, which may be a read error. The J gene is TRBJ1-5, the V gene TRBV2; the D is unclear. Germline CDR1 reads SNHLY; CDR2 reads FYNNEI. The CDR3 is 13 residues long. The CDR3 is CANSRDFQGAQHF. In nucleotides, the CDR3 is TGTGCCAACAGTCGGGATTTCCAAGGAGCCCAGCATTTT.

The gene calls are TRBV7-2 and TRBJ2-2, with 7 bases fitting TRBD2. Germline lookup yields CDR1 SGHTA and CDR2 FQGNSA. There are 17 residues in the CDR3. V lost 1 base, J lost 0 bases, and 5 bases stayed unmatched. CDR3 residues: CASSLVASGANTGELFF. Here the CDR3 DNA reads TGTGCCAGCAGCTTAGTGGCCAGCGGGGCGAACACCGGGGAGCTGTTTTTT.

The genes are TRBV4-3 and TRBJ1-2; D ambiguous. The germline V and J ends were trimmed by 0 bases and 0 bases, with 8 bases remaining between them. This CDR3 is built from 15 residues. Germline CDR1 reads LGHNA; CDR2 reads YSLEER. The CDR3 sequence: CASSQETAANYGYTF. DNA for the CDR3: TGCGCCAGCAGCCAAGAGACTGCAGCTAACTATGGCTACACCTTC.

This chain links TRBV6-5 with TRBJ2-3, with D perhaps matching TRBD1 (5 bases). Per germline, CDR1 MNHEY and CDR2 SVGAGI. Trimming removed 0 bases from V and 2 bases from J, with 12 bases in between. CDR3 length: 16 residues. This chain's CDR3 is CASSYSTATDTDTQYF. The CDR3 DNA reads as TGTGCCAGCAGTTACTCGACGGCGACAGACACAGATACGCAGTATTTT.

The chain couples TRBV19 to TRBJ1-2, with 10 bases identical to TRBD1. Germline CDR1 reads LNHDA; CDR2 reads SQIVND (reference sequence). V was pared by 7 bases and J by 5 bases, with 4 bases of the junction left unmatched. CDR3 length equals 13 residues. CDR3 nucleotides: TGTGCCAGTACTGGACAGGGGGGGTATGGCTACACCTTC. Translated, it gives CASTGQGGYGYTF.

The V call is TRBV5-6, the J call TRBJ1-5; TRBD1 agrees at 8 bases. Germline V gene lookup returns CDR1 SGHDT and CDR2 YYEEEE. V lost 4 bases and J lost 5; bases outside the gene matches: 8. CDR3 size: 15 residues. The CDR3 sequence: CASSRTGTLYQPQHF. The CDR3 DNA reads TGTGCCAGCAGCCGGACAGGGACGTTGTATCAGCCCCAGCATTTT.

CDR3 in DNA: TGTGCCAGCTCACAACCGGGACAGGGGTTTTCGGGGGAGACCCAGTACTTC. It specifies CASSQPGQGFSGETQYF. The chain recombines TRBV18 with TRBJ2-5; 10 bases line up with TRBD1. Germline V lookup: CDR1 KGHSH, CDR2 LQKENI. The CDR3 totals 17 residues. Trimming took 4 bases from V and 5 from J; bases not matched to a gene: 13.

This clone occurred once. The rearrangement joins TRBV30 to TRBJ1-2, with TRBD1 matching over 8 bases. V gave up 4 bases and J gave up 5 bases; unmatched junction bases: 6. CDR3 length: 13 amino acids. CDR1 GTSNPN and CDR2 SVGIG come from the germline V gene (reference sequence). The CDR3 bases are TGTGCCTGGAAACAGGGGGTTGGGTATGGCTACACCTTC. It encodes CAWKQGVGYGYTF.

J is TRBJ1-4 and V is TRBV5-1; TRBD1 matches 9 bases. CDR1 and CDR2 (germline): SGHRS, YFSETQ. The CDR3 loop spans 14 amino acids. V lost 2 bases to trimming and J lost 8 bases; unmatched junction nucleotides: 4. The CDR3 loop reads CASSLQGAQEKLFF. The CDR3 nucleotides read TGCGCCAGCAGCTTACAGGGGGCGCAGGAAAAACTGTTTTTT.

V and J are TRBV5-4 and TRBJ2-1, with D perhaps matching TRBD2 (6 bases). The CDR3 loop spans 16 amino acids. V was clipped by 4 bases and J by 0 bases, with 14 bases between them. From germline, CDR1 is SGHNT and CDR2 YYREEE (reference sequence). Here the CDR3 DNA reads TGTGCCAGCAGCCCCGGAGGGTCTAGCTCCTACAATGAGCAGTTCTTC. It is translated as CASSPGGSSSYNEQFF.

The DNA for the CDR3 is TGTGCCAGCAGCCAAAGTATACGAGGGAGAGTCGCCCCTAACAATGAGCAGTTCTTC. Translated: CASSQSIRGRVAPNNEQFF. The chain employs TRBV3-1 (or the pseudogene TRBV3-2) and TRBJ2-1; tentative D call: TRBD2 (5 bases). V was clipped by 2 bases and J by 5 bases, with 25 bases between them. The CDR3 has 19 amino acids. The V gene's germline CDR1 is LGHDT and CDR2 YNNKEL (reference sequence).

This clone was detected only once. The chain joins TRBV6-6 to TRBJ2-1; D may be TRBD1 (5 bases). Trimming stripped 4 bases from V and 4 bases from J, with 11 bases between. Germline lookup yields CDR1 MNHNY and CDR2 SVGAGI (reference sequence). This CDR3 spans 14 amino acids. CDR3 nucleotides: TGTGCCAGCAGTTCAAGACAGACGTACAATGAGCAGTTCTTC. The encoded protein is CASSSRQTYNEQFF.

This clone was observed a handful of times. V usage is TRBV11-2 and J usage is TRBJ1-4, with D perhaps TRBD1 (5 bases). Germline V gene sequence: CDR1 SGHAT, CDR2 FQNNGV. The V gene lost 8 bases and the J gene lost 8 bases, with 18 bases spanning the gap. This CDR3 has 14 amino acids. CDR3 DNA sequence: TGTGCCAGCGCCCCCCGGGGGGTGCCCGAAAAACTGTTTTTT. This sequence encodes CASAPRGVPEKLFF.

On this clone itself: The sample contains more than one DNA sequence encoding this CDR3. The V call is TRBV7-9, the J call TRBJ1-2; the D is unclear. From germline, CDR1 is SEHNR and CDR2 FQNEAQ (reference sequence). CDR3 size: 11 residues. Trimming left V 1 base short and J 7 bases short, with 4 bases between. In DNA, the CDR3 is TGTGCCAGCAGCTTAGACGGTGGCTACACCTTC. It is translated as CASSLDGGYTF.

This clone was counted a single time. CDR3 in DNA: TGTGCCAGTAGCGTACTAGCGGGGGGGCTGGCAGATACGCAGTATTTT. Translation gives CASSVLAGGLADTQYF. This chain links TRBV19 with TRBJ2-3; 13 nucleotides line up with TRBD2. Germline loops: CDR1 LNHDA, CDR2 SQIVND (reference sequence). V dropped 6 bases and J dropped 4; count of bases not matched to a gene: 7. The CDR3 has 16 residues.

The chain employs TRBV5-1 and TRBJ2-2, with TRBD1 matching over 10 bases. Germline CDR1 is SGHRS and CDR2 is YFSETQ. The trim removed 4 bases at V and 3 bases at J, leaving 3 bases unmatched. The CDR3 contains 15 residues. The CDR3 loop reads CASSRQGADTGELFF. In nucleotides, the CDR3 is TGCGCCAGCAGCCGACAGGGGGCAGACACCGGGGAGCTGTTTTTT.

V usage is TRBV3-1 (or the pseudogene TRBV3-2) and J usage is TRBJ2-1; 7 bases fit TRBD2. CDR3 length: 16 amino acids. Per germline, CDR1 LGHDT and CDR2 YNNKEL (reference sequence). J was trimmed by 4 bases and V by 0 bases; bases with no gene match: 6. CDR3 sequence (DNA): TGTGCCAGCAGCCAAGAACCAGCGGGGTGGTACAATGAGCAGTTCTTC. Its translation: CASSQEPAGWYNEQFF.

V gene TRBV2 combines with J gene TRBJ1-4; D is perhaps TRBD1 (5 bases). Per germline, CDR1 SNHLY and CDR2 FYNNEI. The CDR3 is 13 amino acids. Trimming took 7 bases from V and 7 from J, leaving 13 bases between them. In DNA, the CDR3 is TGTGCCAGCATGGGGGAGGGGAGTGAAAAACTGTTTTTT. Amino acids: CASMGEGSEKLFF.

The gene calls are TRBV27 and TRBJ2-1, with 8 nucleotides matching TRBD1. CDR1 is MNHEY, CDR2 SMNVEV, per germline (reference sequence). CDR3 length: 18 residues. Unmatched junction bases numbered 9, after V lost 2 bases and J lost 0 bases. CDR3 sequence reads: CASSLSALQGGSYNEQFF. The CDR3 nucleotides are TGTGCCAGCAGTTTAAGTGCCCTACAGGGGGGCTCCTACAATGAGCAGTTCTTC.

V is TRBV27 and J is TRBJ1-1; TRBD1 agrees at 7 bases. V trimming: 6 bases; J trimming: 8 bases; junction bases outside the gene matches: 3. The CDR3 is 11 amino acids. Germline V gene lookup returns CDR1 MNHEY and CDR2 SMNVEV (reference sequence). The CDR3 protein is CASRSQGEAFF. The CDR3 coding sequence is TGTGCCAGCAGATCACAGGGGGAAGCTTTCTTT.

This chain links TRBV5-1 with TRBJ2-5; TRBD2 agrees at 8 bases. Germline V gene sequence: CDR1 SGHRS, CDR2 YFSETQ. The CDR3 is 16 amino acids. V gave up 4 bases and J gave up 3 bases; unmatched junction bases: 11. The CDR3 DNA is TGCGCCAGCAGCCCCCCGGGACTAGTCGTCAAAGAGACCCAGTACTTC. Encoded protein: CASSPPGLVVKETQYF.